Listed below are T cell receptor beta chains from one sample, sequenced in a study of cytomegalovirus exposure and HLA in healthy donors. Method: immunoSEQ multiplex PCR; TCRdb's copy keeps in-frame clones and lacks some. The sample carries about 120,000 clones, 70% to 80% recorded once. Sequenced material: PBMCs. The receptors stem from a woman aged 18-29 years in good health and CMV-seronegative. Each CDR3 is given with its conserved first and last residue.

TRBV10-3	CAIKITGTGYEAFF
TRBV28	CASSPDRGLGGYTF
TRBV5-4	CASSLKRGGVETQYF
TRBV30	CAWSVLGTGKYF
TRBV30	CAWRAGDGGANTIYF
TRBV9	CASSGPGQENFYNEQFF
TRBV13	CASSYRLRTATSTDTQYF
TRBV9	CASSGGGYTF
TRBV27	CASSLAIPGGKNIQYF
TRBV5-5	CASSPSIGYSNQPQHF
TRBV6-1	CASSGRDSSEQYF
TRBV19	CASTRQGTGTEAFF
TRBV29-1	CSVEVVGGGNEQFF
TRBV28	CASRPNRATEAFF
TRBV11-1	CASSLGQQGARAYEQYF
TRBV25-1	CASSDRPGTGVGSYEQYF